These 28 T cell receptor beta chains were all obtained from the same sample, sequenced in a study of PD-1 blockade in classical Hodgkin lymphoma. As for time point: newly diagnosed, previously untreated cHL patient sample. TCRdb keeps only in-frame clones here, not all; method: immunoSEQ multiplex PCR. Of around 50,000 clones listed, around 90% were seen once; the top ten hold 4% to 6%. The sample comprised peripheral blood mononuclear cells (PBMCs). These receptors were collected from a human donor with classical Hodgkin lymphoma.

The rearrangement joins TRBV5-4 to TRBJ2-5, with a tentative D call TRBD1 (6 bases). Trimming left V 2 bases short and J 5 bases short, with 19 bases between. Germline-derived CDR1 and CDR2 are SGHNT and YYREEE (reference sequence). The CDR3 length is 16 residues. As DNA, the CDR3 is TGTGCCAGCAGCTTTGAGGGTTCAGGGGCGGGTGAGACCCAGTACTTC. It encodes CASSFEGSGAGETQYF. The complete variable domain, with remaining parts taken from reference TRBV5-4 and TRBJ2-5, reads ETGVTQSPTHLIKTRGQQVTLRCSSQSGHNTVSWYQQALGQGPQFIFQYYREEENGRGNFPPRFSGLQFPNYSSELNVNALELDDSALYLCASSFEGSGAGETQYFGPGTRLLVL.

The chain recombines TRBV7-2 with TRBJ1-2; no reliable D call. The CDR3 has 14 amino acids. Trimming pared 5 bases from V and 5 bases from J, leaving 15 bases between. Germline CDR1 is SGHTA and CDR2 is FQGNSA. The CDR3 sequence is CASSLVAESYGYTF. In DNA form, the CDR3 reads TGTGCCAGCAGCCTGGTTGCGGAATCTTATGGCTACACCTTC.

The V call is TRBV11-1, the J call TRBJ2-1, with 11 nucleotides matching TRBD2. The germline CDR1 and CDR2 sequences are SGHAT and FQDESV (reference sequence). The CDR3 extends over 13 amino acids. Unmatched junction bases numbered 7, after V lost 9 bases and J lost 9 bases. As DNA, the CDR3 is TGTGCCAGTCTTAGTAGCGGGAGGGCTGAGCAGTTCTTC. Translation: CASLSSGRAEQFF.

This chain links TRBV28 with TRBJ2-7, with 7 bases lining up with TRBD1. Germline trimming cut 7 bases from V and 1 base from J; bases unmatched to any gene: 13. Germline CDR1 reads MDHEN; CDR2 reads SYDVKM. This CDR3 is 16 amino acids long. DNA of the CDR3: TGTGCCAGCATCTCCCCAACGATGACAGGGTCCTACGAGCAGTACTTC. Its translation is CASISPTMTGSYEQYF.

This sequence joins TRBV29-1 and TRBJ1-5; 10 bases line up with TRBD1. The CDR3 consists of 13 residues. The germline V gene encodes CDR1 SQVTM and CDR2 ANQGSEA. V dropped 6 bases and J dropped 3; count of bases not matched to a gene: 2. In DNA, the CDR3 is TGCAGCGTGGGGACAGGGGCCAATCAGCCCCAGCATTTT. Translation: CSVGTGANQPQHF.

CDR3 nucleotide sequence: TGTGCCAGCAGCTTAGAGCAGGCAGATACGCAGTATTTT. Translation: CASSLEQADTQYF. The rearrangement uses TRBV7-3 and TRBJ2-3; no definite D call. The germline V gene has CDR1 SGHTA and CDR2 FQGTGA. This CDR3 has 13 residues. V was shortened by 2 bases and J by 4 bases, with 7 bases between the two germline ends.

This clone was picked up one time. This chain links TRBV18 with TRBJ2-7; TRBD1 is a possible D gene (5 bases). The V gene lost 6 bases and the J gene lost 0 bases, with 12 bases spanning the gap. Germline CDR1 and CDR2: KGHSH and LQKENI. This CDR3 is built from 14 residues. The CDR3 loop reads CASSNKTASYEQYF. CDR3 nucleotides: TGTGCCAGCTCCAATAAGACAGCCTCCTACGAGCAGTACTTC.

Points on this clone: An end of the junction does not agree with germline; a read error may underlie this. This chain connects TRBV7-7 to TRBJ2-5, with D possibly matching TRBD2 (5 bases). From germline, CDR1 is SSHAT and CDR2 FNYEAQ (reference sequence). The CDR3 spans 15 residues. The DNA of the CDR3 is TGTGCTAGCAGCAGGACGGGTGCTCCGGGGGAGACCCAGTACTTC. It codes for CASSRTGAPGETQYF.

The chain has TRBV27 and TRBJ1-1; D is ambiguous. The length of the CDR3 is 13 residues. Trimming took off 5 bases at V and 7 bases at J, with 14 bases between the two ends. CDR1 and CDR2 from the germline V gene are MNHEY and SMNVEV (reference sequence). The chain's CDR3 is CASSPQVLNEAFF. The CDR3, as DNA: TGTGCCAGCAGTCCCCAGGTACTAAATGAAGCTTTCTTT.

The gene calls are TRBV5-1 and TRBJ2-7, with D uncertain. The CDR3 consists of 14 residues. Trimming shortened V by 0 bases and J by 5 bases, and 12 bases separated the two germline ends. The germline CDR1 and CDR2 sequences are SGHRS and YFSETQ. The CDR3 here is CASSLDGPGDEQYV. CDR3 DNA sequence: TGCGCCAGCAGCTTGGACGGTCCTGGGGACGAGCAGTACGTC.

This chain links TRBV21-1 with TRBJ1-1; the DNA was not compared with TRBD1, the D call given in the table. TRBV21-1 is described as a pseudogene. The CDR3 loop spans 15 amino acids. The CDR3 nucleotides read TGTGCCAGCAGCGATTACAGGGGGCCGGTCACTGAAGCTTTCTTT. Translated: CASSDYRGPVTEAFF.

This CDR3 is CASSWANTEAFF. The CDR3 nucleotides are TGTGCCAGCAGTTGGGCGAACACTGAAGCTTTCTTT. The genes are TRBV28 and TRBJ1-1; D is unclear. Germline CDR1 reads MDHEN; CDR2 reads SYDVKM. V lost 4 bases and J 1 base, leaving 4 bases between the germline ends. The CDR3 consists of 12 residues. The full variable domain, in which reference TRBV28 and TRBJ1-1 provide the parts outside the CDR3, is DVKVTQSSRYLVKRTGEKVFLECVQDMDHENMFWYRQDPGLGLRLIYFSYDVKMKEKGDIPEGYSVSREKKERFSLILESASTNQTSMYLCASSWANTEAFFGQGTRLTVV.

This chain links TRBV28 with TRBJ2-3; TRBD2 agrees at 10 bases. The CDR3 runs to 18 residues. V lost 7 bases to trimming and J lost 2 bases; unmatched junction nucleotides: 15. Germline assignment: CDR1 MDHEN and CDR2 SYDVKM. CDR3 sequence reads: CASTLAKISGRDTDTQYF. The DNA for the CDR3 is TGTGCCAGCACCCTAGCGAAGATCAGCGGGAGGGACACAGATACGCAGTATTTT.

The CDR3 region is CASSILGLARIYEQYF. As DNA, the CDR3 is TGTGCCAGTAGTATTCTCGGACTAGCGAGAATCTACGAGCAGTACTTC. The chain joins TRBV19 to TRBJ2-7, with TRBD2 matching 9 bases. Trimming cost V 3 bases and J 3 bases; bases outside gene matches: 9. The CDR3 is made up of 16 amino acids. Germline V gene data show CDR1 as LNHDA and CDR2 as SQIVND (reference sequence).

The genes are TRBV6-1 and TRBJ1-4; tentative D call: TRBD1 (5 bases). Germline loops: CDR1 MNHNS, CDR2 SASEGT. Trimming removed 2 bases from V and 8 bases from J, with 12 bases in between. The CDR3 runs to 14 residues. DNA for the CDR3: TGTGCCAGCAGTGAAAGGTCAGGGTGGGAAAAACTGTTTTTT. It codes for CASSERSGWEKLFF.

The V and J genes are TRBV6-1 and TRBJ2-7; TRBD2 matches at 11 bases. V trimming: 6 bases; J trimming: 2 bases; junction bases outside the gene matches: 3. Germline values: CDR1 MNHNS, CDR2 SASEGT. The CDR3 sequence is 14 residues long. CDR3 bases: TGTGCCAGCAGGGGACTAGCGGCTACCTACGAGCAGTACTTC. Translated, it gives CASRGLAATYEQYF.

This chain links TRBV15 with TRBJ1-4, with no clear D. Germline V gene data show CDR1 as LNHNV and CDR2 as YYDKDF (reference sequence). CDR3 size: 15 residues. V was pared by 1 base and J by 7 bases, with 13 bases between. CDR3 sequence reads: CATSRGREVAEKLFF. The CDR3 DNA sequence: TGTGCCACCAGCAGAGGTCGGGAGGTGGCTGAAAAACTGTTTTTT.

A single count supports this clone. V is TRBV5-4 and J is TRBJ2-7; 9 bases are shared with TRBD1. J gave up 6 bases and V 3 bases, and 13 bases lay outside the gene matches. CDR3 length: 16 residues. CDR1 is SGHNT and CDR2 is YYREEE in the germline V gene (reference sequence). This chain's CDR3 is CASSSPGTGKLAEQYF. The CDR3 DNA follows: TGTGCCAGCAGCTCGCCCGGGACAGGGAAACTAGCCGAGCAGTACTTC.

Details on this clone: Its ends do not fully match the called genes, so a read error is possible. V gene TRBV29-1 combines with J gene TRBJ2-5; TRBD1 matches at 7 bases. This CDR3 is built from 11 residues. The V gene's germline CDR1 is SQVTM and CDR2 ANQGSEA. The CDR3 protein is CSAIMTGTEYF. The CDR3 nucleotides are TGCAGTGCTATCATGACAGGGACCGAGTACTTC.

Of note for this clone: Germline is not matched at one junction end, which may reflect a read error. The chain links TRBV7-7 to TRBJ2-7; 8 bases fit TRBD2. CDR3 length: 15 amino acids. CDR1 and CDR2 from the germline V gene are SSHAT and FNYEAQ (reference sequence). CDR3 in amino acids: CASSLGGGTSEEQYF. As DNA, the CDR3 is TGTGCTAGCAGCTTAGGGGGAGGGACTAGTGAGGAGCAGTACTTC. Drawing the rest from reference TRBV7-7 and TRBJ2-7, the complete variable domain is GAGVSQSPRYKVTKRGQDVTLRCDPISSHATLYWYQQALGQGPEFLTYFNYEAQPDKSGLPSDRFSAERPEGSISTLTIQRTEQRDSAMYRCASSLGGGTSEEQYFGPGTRLTVT.

This clone showed up just a few times. This chain links TRBV5-6 with TRBJ1-2, with D unclear. Germline V gene data show CDR1 as SGHDT and CDR2 as YYEEEE. Trimming removed 4 bases at V and 0 bases at J, with 7 bases between. The CDR3 runs to 13 residues. The CDR3 coding sequence is TGTGCCAGCAGCAAATTAGCTAACTATGGCTACACCTTC. Its translation is CASSKLANYGYTF.

V is TRBV6-5 and J is TRBJ2-1; no reliable D call. The ends were cut back, 6 bases at V and 0 bases at J, with 12 bases in the middle. Germline CDR1 is MNHEY and CDR2 is SVGAGI. The CDR3 is made up of 15 amino acids. CDR3 DNA sequence: TGTGCCAGCAGCTCCTACCCGAGCTCCTACAATGAGCAGTTCTTC. Amino acid sequence: CASSSYPSSYNEQFF.

The chain uses TRBV28 and TRBJ2-1; D ambiguous. Trimming shortened V by 2 bases and J by 2 bases, and 10 bases separated the two germline ends. Per the germline V gene, CDR1 is MDHEN and CDR2 is SYDVKM. The CDR3 runs to 15 residues. As DNA, the CDR3 is TGTGCCAGCAGTTTACGGCCCTTTCCCTACAATGAGCAGTTCTTC. Its protein is CASSLRPFPYNEQFF.

This chain connects TRBV7-3 to TRBJ2-7; D possibly matches TRBD1 or TRBD2 (5 bases each). Germline V gives CDR1 SGHTA, CDR2 FQGTGA. Trimming removed 5 bases at V and 7 bases at J, with 15 bases between. CDR3 length: 13 amino acids. The CDR3 DNA reads TGTGCCAGCAGCGTATTTGGCTGGGGGGAGCAGTACGTC. This sequence encodes CASSVFGWGEQYV.

V usage is TRBV5-1 and J usage is TRBJ2-1; TRBD2 matches at 8 bases. The trim removed 6 bases at V and 15 bases at J, leaving 20 bases unmatched. The CDR3 contains 15 residues. Germline V gene lookup returns CDR1 SGHRS and CDR2 YFSETQ. CDR3 amino acids: CASKYGAPGGEKRFF. The CDR3 DNA follows: TGCGCCAGCAAGTATGGTGCCCCGGGAGGGGAAAAGAGGTTCTTC.

The rearrangement joins TRBV19 to TRBJ1-2, with D unresolved. V was clipped by 9 bases and J by 0 bases, with 23 bases between them. The germline gives CDR1 LNHDA, CDR2 SQIVND (reference sequence). The CDR3 contains 17 residues. CDR3 sequence: CASVPTRVHQANYGYTF. The CDR3 nucleotides are TGTGCCAGCGTACCGACTCGGGTCCACCAGGCTAACTATGGCTACACCTTC. Together with reference TRBV19 and TRBJ1-2, the CDR3 gives the full variable domain: DGGITQSPKYLFRKEGQNVTLSCEQNLNHDAMYWYRQDPGQGLRLIYYSQIVNDFQKGDIAEGYSVSREKKESFPLTVTSAQKNPTAFYLCASVPTRVHQANYGYTFGSGTRLTVV.

This clone appeared once. The chain employs TRBV28 and TRBJ2-5; 15 bases fit TRBD2. The CDR3 is 18 amino acids. V was pared by 6 bases and J by 0 bases, with 8 bases of the junction left unmatched. Germline V lookup: CDR1 MDHEN, CDR2 SYDVKM. The CDR3 bases are TGTGCCAGCAGACAGAGGACTAGCGGGAGGGCCTACCAAGAGACCCAGTACTTC. Translated, it gives CASRQRTSGRAYQETQYF.

The chain joins TRBV5-1 to TRBJ2-1; the D gene is possibly TRBD2 (6 bases). Trimming removed 5 bases from V and 8 bases from J, with 17 bases in between. The length of the CDR3 is 14 residues. Germline lookup yields CDR1 SGHRS and CDR2 YFSETQ. For the CDR3, the DNA is TGCGCCAGCAGTCTAAAATCTAGCGCCCATGAGCAGTTCTTC. It encodes CASSLKSSAHEQFF.